This TCR beta chain was captured by sequencing in a study of blood T cell repertoires in COVID-19. Study in general: Specimens from acute and convalescent COVID-19 originated in the United States, Italy and Spain.

The authors' processing: Nucleated cell counts were estimated from reference gene primer amplification. Libraries were prepared by immunoSEQ multiplex PCR; TCRdb keeps only in-frame clonotypes and omits some of them. V, J and clone size were drawn from that table, and D and trimming were deduced from the DNA. The data hold more than 110,000 clones, with roughly 81% observed a single time. Germline V gene sequence: CDR1 SNHLY, CDR2 FYNNEI. The CDR3 totals 15 residues. With 1 base clipped from V and 6 bases from J, the junction kept 2 bases outside the gene matches. This sequence joins TRBV2 and TRBJ1-3, with TRBD1 matching over 11 bases. The clonotype comes from a woman between 50 and 59 years old with active or convalescent COVID-19. Sequencing was performed on peripheral blood. The CDR3 sequence is CASSEGTGGANTIYF. In DNA, the CDR3 is TGTGCCAGCAGTGAAGGGACAGGGGGCGCAAACACCATATATTTT.